This passage covers 13 T cell receptor beta chains from one sample sequenced in a study of cytomegalovirus exposure and HLA in healthy donors. With 60 Vbeta and 13 Jbeta primers, the PCR was carried out. The method was immunoSEQ multiplex PCR; TCRdb's version includes in-frame clones alone and lacks a portion of them. The sample carries about 120,000 clones, 65% to 80% recorded once. The sample consisted of PBMCs. The receptors shown here come from a woman aged 40 to 50 in good health and CMV-seropositive.

The count of this clone is one. J is TRBJ1-3 and V is TRBV5-1, with a weak D call TRBD1 (5 bases). The CDR3 length is 14 residues. Trimming left V 5 bases short and J 2 bases short, with 11 bases between. CDR1 is SGHRS, CDR2 YFSETQ, per germline. CDR3 nucleotides: TGCGCCAGCAGGGATTGGGGGGCTGGAAACACCATATATTTT. Translation: CASRDWGAGNTIYF.

This chain uses TRBV28 with TRBJ1-1; no clear D gene. Germline V gene sequence: CDR1 MDHEN, CDR2 SYDVKM. This CDR3 is 13 amino acids long. Trimming pared 7 bases from V and 2 bases from J, leaving 11 bases between. CDR3 nucleotides: TGTGCCAGCAACCTGCTTAGCAACACTGAAGCTTTCTTT. As protein: CASNLLSNTEAFF.

In this sample, this clone turned up a few times. The J gene is TRBJ1-2, the V gene TRBV4-1; weak D call: TRBD1 (5 bases). Trimming stripped 1 base from V and 2 bases from J, with 17 bases between. Germline V gives CDR1 MGHRA, CDR2 YSYEKL. CDR3 length: 17 amino acids. CDR3 protein: CASSQVFNQRGNYGYTF. In DNA form, the CDR3 reads TGCGCCAGCAGCCAAGTGTTCAATCAAAGGGGAAACTATGGCTACACCTTC.

The chain combines TRBV30 with TRBJ2-1, with 8 positions matching TRBD2. V dropped 0 bases and J dropped 15; count of bases not matched to a gene: 4. The CDR3 has 11 residues. Germline V CDR1 and CDR2: GTSNPN, SVGIG (reference sequence). The CDR3 sequence: CAWSVRGGRFF. CDR3 sequence (DNA): TGTGCCTGGAGTGTACGGGGGGGCAGGTTCTTC.

The chain carries TRBV6-6 and TRBJ1-5, with 8 bases identical to TRBD1. Unmatched junction bases numbered 7, after V lost 2 bases and J lost 7 bases. CDR1 and CDR2 from the germline V gene are MNHNY and SVGAGI (reference sequence). The CDR3 runs 15 residues. DNA for the CDR3: TGTGCCAGCAGTTACACGACAGGGGTGAGACAGCCCCAGCATTTT. It codes for CASSYTTGVRQPQHF.

This clone has a handful of counts. The V call is TRBV6-1, the J call TRBJ1-5, with 7 bases aligning to TRBD1. Germline CDR1 and CDR2: MNHNS and SASEGT. The CDR3 has 13 amino acids. The V segment lost 10 bases and the J segment 1 base; nucleotides outside the gene matches: 4. The CDR3 here is CATVGQSNQPQHF. CDR3 nucleotide sequence: TGTGCCACCGTGGGACAGAGCAATCAGCCCCAGCATTTT.

The CDR3 region is CASSQGDRVTGELFF. The CDR3 bases are TGCGCCAGCAGCCAAGGGGACAGGGTCACCGGGGAGCTGTTTTTT. The chain links TRBV4-3 to TRBJ2-2; 9 bases are a match to TRBD1. Germline assignment: CDR1 LGHNA and CDR2 YSLEER. The CDR3 runs to 15 residues. V lost 1 base to trimming and J lost 4 bases; unmatched junction nucleotides: 1.

The chain combines TRBV7-8 with TRBJ2-7; 9 nucleotides match TRBD1. V shed 2 bases and J 3 bases; nucleotides not matched to a gene: 8. The V gene's germline CDR1 is SGHVS and CDR2 FQNEAQ. The CDR3 runs to 16 residues. CDR3 in amino acids: CASSLPDTGGDYEQYF. CDR3 nucleotides: TGTGCCAGCAGCTTACCCGACACAGGGGGCGACTACGAGCAGTACTTC.

This rearrangement joins TRBV28 to TRBJ1-1; TRBD1 aligns across 9 bases. The germline V gene has CDR1 MDHEN and CDR2 SYDVKM. V dropped 4 bases and J dropped 4; count of bases not matched to a gene: 4. The CDR3 loop spans 14 amino acids. The CDR3 loop is CASSSYRGPTEAFF. CDR3 nucleotide sequence: TGTGCCAGCAGTTCATACAGGGGGCCCACTGAAGCTTTCTTT.

This chain uses TRBV7-2 with TRBJ2-1, with no clear D. The CDR3 totals 15 residues. The V and J ends lost 2 bases and 7 bases respectively, with 15 bases between them. Germline values: CDR1 SGHTA, CDR2 FQGNSA. The CDR3 loop reads CASSLQAVYGNEQFF. DNA of the CDR3: TGTGCCAGCAGCTTACAGGCCGTCTATGGGAATGAGCAGTTCTTC.

Only a few counts were recorded for this clone. V and J are TRBV7-9 and TRBJ2-7; TRBD1 aligns across 9 bases. The CDR3 has 15 amino acids. V lost 4 bases to trimming and J lost 4 bases; unmatched junction nucleotides: 8. CDR1 and CDR2 from the germline V gene are SEHNR and FQNEAQ (reference sequence). CDR3 DNA: TGTGCCAGCAGCTACGGGACAGGGTTGGTTTACGAGCAGTACTTC. Translation: CASSYGTGLVYEQYF.

The chain is built from TRBV12-1 and TRBJ2-3; the D call in the table, TRBD2, was not verified against the DNA. TRBV12-1 constitutes a pseudogene. There are 15 residues in the CDR3. CDR3 loop: CASSPVEYSTDTQYF. The CDR3 DNA follows: TGTGCCAGCAGCCCCGTGGAGTATTCCACAGATACGCAGTATTTT.

This clone was picked up one time. This sequence joins TRBV4-2 and TRBJ2-3; possibly TRBD2 for D (6 bases). This CDR3 comprises 14 residues. V gave up 1 base and J gave up 8 bases, with 13 bases separating them. The germline V gene encodes CDR1 LGHNA and CDR2 YNFKEQ. CDR3 bases: TGTGCCAGCAGCCAAGGGAGGGACTTTGGTACGCAGTATTTT. It encodes CASSQGRDFGTQYF.